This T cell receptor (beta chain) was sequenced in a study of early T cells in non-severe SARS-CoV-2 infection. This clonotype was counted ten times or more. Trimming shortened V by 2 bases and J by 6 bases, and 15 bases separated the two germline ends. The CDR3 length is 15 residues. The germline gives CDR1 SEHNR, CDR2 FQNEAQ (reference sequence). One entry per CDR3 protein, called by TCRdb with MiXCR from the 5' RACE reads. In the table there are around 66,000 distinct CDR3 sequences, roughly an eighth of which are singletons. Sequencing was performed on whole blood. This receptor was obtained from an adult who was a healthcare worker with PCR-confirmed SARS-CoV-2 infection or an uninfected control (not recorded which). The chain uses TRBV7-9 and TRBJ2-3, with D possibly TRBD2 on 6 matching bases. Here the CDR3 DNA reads TGTGCCAGCAGCTTATTATCCGGGAGCGGGGATACGCAGTATTTT. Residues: CASSLLSGSGDTQYF.